Included here is one T cell receptor (beta chain) sequence, with context. Across roughly 25 US areas, participants ranged in age from roughly 18 to 95 years. These data originate in a study of blood T cell repertoires in COVID-19. Study in general: Material from acute and convalescent COVID-19 was sourced from the United States, Italy and Spain. PBMCs, B-cell-depleted T cells, or T cells provided the cDNA or gDNA that made up the material.

Original data processing: It was from reference gene primer amplification that nucleated cell counts were estimated. Profiled with immunoSEQ multiplex PCR; TCRdb holds only in-frame clones, not every one. The D gene and trimming were derived from the DNA, and the V and J assignments and clone size from that table. The table lists 310,000 or so clones, 87% of them singletons. CDR1 LGHNA and CDR2 YNFKEQ come from the germline V gene. The CDR3 is 17 amino acids. J lost 5 bases, V lost 0 bases, and 12 bases had no gene match. The sample taken for sequencing was PBMCs or T cells enriched from blood (not recorded which). The sequence came from a woman aged 40 to 50 who had recovered from COVID-19. J is TRBJ2-5 and V is TRBV4-2; 7 bases agree with TRBD1. The CDR3 reads CASSQDDSQGNRETQYF. The CDR3 DNA is TGTGCCAGCAGCCAAGACGATTCACAGGGGAACCGGGAGACCCAGTACTTC.